This entry concerns a single TCR beta chain. The data were produced by immunoSEQ multiplex PCR, yet TCRdb's version contains in-frame clones alone and is incomplete. The sample lists about 100,000 clones, just under 85% occurring once. The data are from a study of control samples from healthy donors and cancer patients. The source material was blood. The receptor was derived from a man between 18 and 35 years old in good health.

The CDR3 region has the DNA TGTGCCAGCAGCTTAAACGCAGGGGGCACAGATACGCAGTATTTT. Translating gives CASSLNAGGTDTQYF. The chain combines TRBV7-3 with TRBJ2-3, with D perhaps TRBD1 (6 bases). The CDR3 spans 15 residues. Germline loops: CDR1 SGHTA, CDR2 FQGTGA. V shed 1 base and J shed 1 base, with 9 bases lying between them.